Detailed here is one T cell receptor (beta chain). What it binds is not known. Every isolated RNA sample was fully reverse transcribed, so sequencing captured expressed TCRB transcripts. Clones were read by immunoSEQ multiplex PCR, and TCRdb kept only the in-frame ones, dropping some. The sample lists roughly 150,000 clones; 11% were seen once. The data are from a study of beta chain features in type 1 diabetes. One heparinised draw, averaging about 0.11 L, was taken per donor. Markers CD45RO/CCR7/CD25/CD127/CD95/CD27 served to sort CD4+ naive, central memory, regulatory and stem cell-like memory cells. General study findings and limits: The similarity of naive, central memory and Treg TCRB repertoires appeared greater among patients than among healthy donors. Shorter TCRB CDR3s, moderately but significantly so, marked every one of the four CD4+ subsets in Type 1 diabetes patients.

This CDR3 is built from 15 residues. The V and J ends lost 6 bases and 4 bases, in that order; junction bases with no gene match: 6. Germline CDR1 and CDR2: LGHNT and FRNRAP. This chain uses TRBV12-5 with TRBJ2-5, with 12 bases fitting TRBD1. This clonotype was sampled from a man aged 18-30 years in good health. Sequenced material: central memory CD4+ T cells from blood. The CDR3 sequence is CASGSGQGAGETQYF. DNA of the CDR3: TGTGCTAGTGGCTCGGGACAGGGGGCCGGAGAGACCCAGTACTTC.